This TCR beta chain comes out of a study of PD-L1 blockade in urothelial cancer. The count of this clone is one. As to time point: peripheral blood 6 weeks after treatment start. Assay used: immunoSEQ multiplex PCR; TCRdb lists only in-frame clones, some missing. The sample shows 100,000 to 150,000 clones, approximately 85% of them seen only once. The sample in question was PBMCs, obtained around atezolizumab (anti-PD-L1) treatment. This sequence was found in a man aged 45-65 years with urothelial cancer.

The CDR3 DNA is TGTGCCAGCAGCCACCCTTTGGTAGCCAGTACGGGATCCTACGAGCAGTACTTC. Its translation is CASSHPLVASTGSYEQYF. The chain carries TRBV4-2 and TRBJ2-7, with a weak D call TRBD2 (5 bases). The ends were cut back, 3 bases at V and 1 base at J, with 22 bases in the middle. From germline, CDR1 is LGHNA and CDR2 YNFKEQ. CDR3 length equals 18 residues.